Only one count was recorded for the clone carrying this T cell receptor (beta chain). The V gene lost 4 bases and the J gene lost 4 bases, with 14 bases spanning the gap. The CDR3 contains 15 residues. Per germline, CDR1 SGHNT and CDR2 YYREEE (reference sequence). These data belong to a study of control samples from healthy donors and cancer patients. Assay: immunoSEQ multiplex PCR; the TCRdb copy retains only in-frame clones and omits some. The table lists some 120,000 clones, 85% to 90% of them singletons. The genes are TRBV5-4 and TRBJ1-4; D is unresolved. The sample taken for sequencing was blood. This clonotype was obtained from a woman in her 70s in good health. The DNA of the CDR3 is TGTGCCAGCAGCGCCACCGGGTCTCGTAATGAAAAACTGTTTTTT. Translation: CASSATGSRNEKLFF.